This T cell receptor beta chain stems from a study of OX40 agonist ivuxolimab in advanced cancers. The wider study: Patients in the trial were receiving intravenous ivuxolimab every 2 weeks, at doses of 0.01 to 10 mg/kg. Head and neck, renal cell, melanoma or hepatocellular carcinoma were the cancers that dose-escalation patients had.

TCRdb's table, derived via immunoSEQ multiplex PCR, lists solely in-frame clones and lacks some. The data contain over 10,000 clones, under 80% of them singletons. Deletions cut 6 bases from V and 1 base from J, with 21 bases between. CDR3 size: 17 residues. Germline V gene sequence: CDR1 SNHLY, CDR2 FYNNEI. This specimen consisted of CD4+ or CD8+ T cells sorted from blood, obtained in a trial of the OX40 agonist ivuxolimab. V is TRBV2 and J is TRBJ2-5, with a possible D match to TRBD2 (6 bases). The source of this sequence is an adult with an advanced solid tumor such as melanoma, head and neck, liver or kidney cancer. The CDR3 DNA reads as TGTGCCAGCAGGGGCAGGTCTAGCGAGGTTCCCCAAGAGACCCAGTACTTC. Its protein is CASRGRSSEVPQETQYF.